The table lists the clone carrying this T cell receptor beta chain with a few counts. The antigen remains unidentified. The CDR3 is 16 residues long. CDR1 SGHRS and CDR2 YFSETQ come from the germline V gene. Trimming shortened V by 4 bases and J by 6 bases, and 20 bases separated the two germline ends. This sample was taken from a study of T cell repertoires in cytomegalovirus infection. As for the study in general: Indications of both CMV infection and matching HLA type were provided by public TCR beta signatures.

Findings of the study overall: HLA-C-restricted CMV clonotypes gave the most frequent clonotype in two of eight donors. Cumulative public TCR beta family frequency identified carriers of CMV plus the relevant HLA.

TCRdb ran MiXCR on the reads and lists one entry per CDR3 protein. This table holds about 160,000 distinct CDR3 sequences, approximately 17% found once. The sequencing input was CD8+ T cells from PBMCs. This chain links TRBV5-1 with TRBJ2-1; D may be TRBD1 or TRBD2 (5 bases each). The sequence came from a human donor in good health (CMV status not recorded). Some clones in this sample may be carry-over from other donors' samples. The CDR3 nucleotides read TGCGCCAGCAGCCCCCCCGGGGCGAGGATAGGCAATGAGCAGTTCTTC. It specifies CASSPPGARIGNEQFF.